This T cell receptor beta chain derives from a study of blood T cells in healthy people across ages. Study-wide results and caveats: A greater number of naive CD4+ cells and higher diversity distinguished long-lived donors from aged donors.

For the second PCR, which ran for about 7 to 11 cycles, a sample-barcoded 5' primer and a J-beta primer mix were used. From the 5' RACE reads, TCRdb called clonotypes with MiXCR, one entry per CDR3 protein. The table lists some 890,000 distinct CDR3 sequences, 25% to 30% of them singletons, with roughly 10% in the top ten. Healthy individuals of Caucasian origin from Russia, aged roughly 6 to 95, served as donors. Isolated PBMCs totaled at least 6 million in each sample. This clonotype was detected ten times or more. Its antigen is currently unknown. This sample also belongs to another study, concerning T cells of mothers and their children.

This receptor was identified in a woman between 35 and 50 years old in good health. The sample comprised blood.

CDR3: CASHLQGEQYF. As DNA, the CDR3 is TGTGCCAGCCATCTCCAGGGCGAGCAGTACTTC. J is TRBJ2-7 and V is TRBV2, with D possibly TRBD1 on 5 matching bases. Trimming cost V 8 bases and J 6 bases, with 11 bases left between them. There are 11 residues in the CDR3. From germline, CDR1 is SNHLY and CDR2 FYNNEI.